These 20 T cell receptor beta chains originate from one sample sequenced in a study of T-cell memory formation after mild COVID-19. TCRdb reanalysed the 5' RACE reads using MiXCR and keeps one entry per CDR3 protein. The sample shows about 440,000 distinct CDR3 sequences, around 18% of them seen only once. Sequencing was performed on PBMCs or a T cell subset sorted from them (not recorded which). Receptor source: an adult woman who had mild COVID-19 (a few samples of this study predate the infection). Cell type and time point are not known.

This clonotype occurred a few times. This chain uses TRBV6-5 with TRBJ1-2, with D possibly matching TRBD1 (5 bases). The V end was cut by 0 bases, the J end by 5 bases, with 19 bases between. Germline CDR1 is MNHEY and CDR2 is SVGAGI. The CDR3 is 17 amino acids. The chain's CDR3 is CASSYSDLAGLRYGYTF. CDR3 nucleotides: TGTGCCAGCAGTTACTCGGACCTGGCAGGGCTAAGATATGGCTACACCTTC.

This clonotype has only one observation. The CDR3 region is CASSLMGTGEQYF. CDR3 in DNA: TGTGCCAGCAGCTTGATGGGGACCGGCGAGCAGTACTTC. The J gene is TRBJ2-7, the V gene TRBV11-3; D is perhaps TRBD1 or TRBD2 (5 bases each). Trimming removed 3 bases from V and 6 bases from J, with 12 bases in between. In germline, CDR1 is SGHNT, CDR2 YENEEA. The CDR3 runs to 13 residues.

The chain uses TRBV12-3 or TRBV12-4 and TRBJ1-2; D call uncertain. V lost 6 bases and J lost 2, with 19 bases in between. This CDR3 has 16 amino acids. In nucleotides, the CDR3 is TGTGCCAGCAGCCCCCGCCGGGTCGATATCAACTATGGCTACACCTTC. Amino acids: CASSPRRVDINYGYTF.

The chain is built from TRBV12-3 or TRBV12-4 and TRBJ1-1, with D perhaps TRBD1 (5 bases). V gave up 6 bases and J gave up 7 bases, with 9 bases separating them. This CDR3 is built from 11 residues. DNA of the CDR3: TGTGCCAGCAGACGGGACGGTGAAGCTTTCTTT. This translates into CASRRDGEAFF.

A few counts support this clonotype. The chain uses TRBV29-1 and TRBJ1-3, with no clear D. V was trimmed by 3 bases and J by 0 bases, leaving 9 bases between them. Germline V gives CDR1 SQVTM, CDR2 ANQGSEA. The CDR3 loop spans 14 amino acids. CDR3 bases: TGCAGCGTTGAGGACTCTCGCTCTGGAAACACCATATATTTT. This encodes CSVEDSRSGNTIYF.

This clonotype came up many times. The rearrangement joins TRBV15 to TRBJ2-7; D gene uncertain. In germline, CDR1 is LNHNV, CDR2 YYDKDF (reference sequence). The V and J ends lost 2 bases and 1 base respectively, with 6 bases between them. This CDR3 comprises 13 residues. The CDR3 coding sequence is TGTGCCACCAGCAGATCGGTGTCCTACGAGCAGTACTTC. This gives the protein CATSRSVSYEQYF. The entire variable domain, with the rest obtained from reference TRBV15 and TRBJ2-7, is as follows: DAMVIQNPRYQVTQFGKPVTLSCSQTLNHNVMYWYQQKSSQAPKLLFHYYDKDFNNEADTPDNFQSRRPNTSFCFLDIRSPGLGDTAMYLCATSRSVSYEQYFGPGTRLTVT.

This clonotype was detected only a few times. The chain joins TRBV5-1 to TRBJ2-2, with D unresolved. V shed 5 bases and J shed 0 bases, with 5 bases lying between them. This CDR3 is 13 amino acids long. In germline, CDR1 is SGHRS, CDR2 YFSETQ. The CDR3 nucleotides are TGCGCCAGCAGGCAGACGAACACCGGGGAGCTGTTTTTT. This sequence encodes CASRQTNTGELFF.

The rearrangement uses TRBV11-2 and TRBJ2-1; possibly TRBD1 or TRBD2 for D (5 bases each). This CDR3 comprises 15 residues. The V end lost 5 bases, the J end lost 3 bases, and 14 bases lay between the germline ends. From germline, CDR1 is SGHAT and CDR2 FQNNGV. For the CDR3, the DNA is TGTGCCAGCAGCGCCCGGGACCCCCGCTACAATGAGCAGTTCTTC. This codes for CASSARDPRYNEQFF.

This chain uses TRBV20-1 with TRBJ2-7, with 11 bases fitting TRBD1. The CDR3 is 14 residues long. V lost 6 bases and J lost 5; bases outside the gene matches: 9. Germline loops: CDR1 DFQATT, CDR2 SNEGSKA (reference sequence). The CDR3: CSARPDRGRNEQYF. DNA of the CDR3: TGCAGTGCCAGACCGGACAGGGGGCGAAACGAGCAGTACTTC.

This clonotype was found many times. V gene TRBV7-9 combines with J gene TRBJ2-7, with TRBD1 matching over 7 bases. Trimming removed 4 bases from V and 5 bases from J; junction bases left unmatched: 2. The CDR3 covers 12 residues. Looked up from germline, CDR1 is SEHNR and CDR2 is FQNEAQ (reference sequence). The DNA for the CDR3 is TGTGCCAGCAGCTCGACAGGGAACGAGCAGTACTTC. Residues: CASSSTGNEQYF.

The J gene is TRBJ1-6, the V gene TRBV7-2; 11 bases map to TRBD1. The V gene's germline CDR1 is SGHTA and CDR2 FQGNSA. This CDR3 region has 18 residues. The V and J ends lost 5 bases and 12 bases, in that order; junction bases with no gene match: 18. CDR3 loop: CASSPRPGTGGPMRPLHF. CDR3 nucleotides: TGTGCCAGCAGCCCACGTCCCGGGACAGGGGGGCCCATGAGACCCCTCCACTTT. Combining the CDR3 with reference TRBV7-2 and TRBJ1-6 gives the whole variable domain GAGVSQSPSNKVTEKGKDVELRCDPISGHTALYWYRQSLGQGLEFLIYFQGNSAPDKSGLPSDRFSAERTGGSVSTLTIQRTQQEDSAVYLCASSPRPGTGGPMRPLHFGNGTRLTVT.

V is TRBV18 and J is TRBJ2-1, with 7 bases identical to TRBD2. Trimming removed 0 bases from V and 6 bases from J; junction bases left unmatched: 5. The CDR3 sequence is 15 residues long. Per germline, CDR1 KGHSH and CDR2 LQKENI. DNA for the CDR3: TGTGCCAGCTCACCACCGACTAGCTCCGTCAATGAGCAGTTCTTC. Translated, it gives CASSPPTSSVNEQFF.

This clonotype was seen a few times. The gene calls are TRBV20-1 and TRBJ1-5; D unresolved. The CDR3 totals 13 residues. CDR1 and CDR2 (germline): DFQATT, SNEGSKA (reference sequence). Trimming removed 6 bases at V and 4 bases at J, with 13 bases between. CDR3 in DNA: TGCAGTGCGGGAACACAGCGAAATCAGCCCCAGCATTTT. Its translation is CSAGTQRNQPQHF.

The chain employs TRBV19 and TRBJ2-3; D possibly corresponds to TRBD2 (6 bases). V was cut by 2 bases and J by 1 base, with 16 bases left in between. The germline CDR1 and CDR2 sequences are LNHDA and SQIVND (reference sequence). The CDR3 is made up of 17 amino acids. The CDR3 DNA sequence: TGTGCCAGTAGTATAAGCGGAGGGTCTAGCGGCACAGATACGCAGTATTTT. Amino acid sequence: CASSISGGSSGTDTQYF. The full variable domain, its missing parts supplied by reference TRBV19 and TRBJ2-3, is DGGITQSPKYLFRKEGQNVTLSCEQNLNHDAMYWYRQDPGQGLRLIYYSQIVNDFQKGDIAEGYSVSREKKESFPLTVTSAQKNPTAFYLCASSISGGSSGTDTQYFGPGTRLTVL.

The rearrangement uses TRBV24-1 and TRBJ1-2; 10 bases are shared with TRBD1. This CDR3 contains 15 residues. V lost 2 bases to trimming and J lost 4 bases; unmatched junction nucleotides: 3. Germline values: CDR1 KGHDR, CDR2 SFDVKD. The CDR3 here is CATSDSGTGAYGYTF. CDR3 nucleotides: TGTGCCACCAGTGATTCCGGGACAGGGGCCTATGGCTACACCTTC.

This clonotype was detected only a few times. V and J are TRBV2 and TRBJ2-7, with 7 bases matching TRBD1. Germline-derived CDR1 and CDR2 are SNHLY and FYNNEI. Trimming cost V 3 bases and J 0 bases; bases outside gene matches: 5. CDR3 length: 15 amino acids. CDR3 in DNA: TGTGCCAGCAGTGACGACAGGGCAAGCTCCTACGAGCAGTACTTC. Translated: CASSDDRASSYEQYF.

Written as DNA, the CDR3 is TGTGCCAGCAGCTTAGCGGGACTTAGGGAGACCCAGTACTTC. Residues: CASSLAGLRETQYF. The rearrangement uses TRBV7-2 and TRBJ2-5; D possibly corresponds to TRBD2 (6 bases). CDR3 length: 14 residues. Germline lookup yields CDR1 SGHTA and CDR2 FQGNSA. Trimming shortened V by 0 bases and J by 5 bases, and 10 bases separated the two germline ends.

A note on this clonotype: This sequence may be a read error, since a much larger clone differs from it by one base. The chain carries TRBV7-2 and TRBJ2-7; D gene unclear. Per the germline V gene, CDR1 is SGHTA and CDR2 is FQGNSA. V lost 7 bases and J lost 0, with 10 bases in between. The length of the CDR3 is 13 residues. The CDR3, as DNA: TGTGCCAGCATCCCCAGGAGCTCCTACGAGCAGTACTTC. Amino acids: CASIPRSSYEQYF.

V is TRBV5-1 and J is TRBJ2-5; 8 nucleotides match TRBD2. The junction had 5 bases not matched to a gene; V was cut back by 0 bases and J by 1 base. The germline V gene has CDR1 SGHRS and CDR2 YFSETQ. The CDR3 loop spans 16 amino acids. In DNA form, the CDR3 reads TGCGCCAGCAGCTTGGATAGCGGGGAATTCCAAGAGACCCAGTACTTC. Residues: CASSLDSGEFQETQYF.

The chain employs TRBV20-1 and TRBJ2-5, with a tentative D call TRBD2 (5 bases). CDR3 size: 12 residues. The germline CDR1 and CDR2 sequences are DFQATT and SNEGSKA (reference sequence). The CDR3 nucleotides are TGCGGACTGAGGAACCCGGGGGAGACCCAGTACTTC. It encodes CGLRNPGETQYF.